What follows are 19 T cell receptor beta chains derived from one specimen sequenced in a study of blood T cell repertoires in COVID-19. The repertoire was sequenced with immunoSEQ multiplex PCR; TCRdb's copy has only in-frame clones and lacks some. The data hold approximately 93,000 clones, with 85% to 90% observed a single time. Material for sequencing was peripheral blood. Source of these receptors: a human donor in a cohort sampled during active COVID-19.

CDR3 residues: CAWSARAAAFF. In DNA, the CDR3 is TGTGCCTGGAGTGCCAGGGCGGCAGCTTTCTTT. The chain uses TRBV30 and TRBJ1-1; possibly TRBD1 for D (5 bases). Trimming removed 1 base at V and 10 bases at J, with 10 bases between. Germline V gene sequence: CDR1 GTSNPN, CDR2 SVGIG (reference sequence). The CDR3 runs to 11 residues. The complete variable domain, with remaining parts taken from reference TRBV30 and TRBJ1-1, reads SQTIHQWPATLVQPVGSPLSLECTVEGTSNPNLYWYRQAAGRGLQLLFYSVGIGQISSEVPQNLSASRPQDRQFILSSKKLLLSDSGFYLCAWSARAAAFFGQGTRLTVV.

The J gene is TRBJ2-6, the V gene TRBV5-1, with D possibly being TRBD1 (6 bases). V shed 4 bases and J shed 2 bases, with 10 bases lying between them. This CDR3 is 15 amino acids long. CDR1 is SGHRS and CDR2 is YFSETQ in the germline V gene. This chain's CDR3 is CASSVKGAGANVLTF. CDR3 nucleotide sequence: TGCGCCAGCAGCGTTAAGGGGGCTGGGGCCAACGTCCTGACTTTC.

The chain employs TRBV28 and TRBJ2-3; 8 positions match TRBD2. With 6 bases clipped from V and 5 bases from J, the junction kept 7 bases outside the gene matches. The CDR3 is 14 amino acids. Germline CDR1 reads MDHEN; CDR2 reads SYDVKM. CDR3 residues: CASSLAGGGDTQYF. The CDR3 DNA sequence: TGTGCCAGCAGCCTAGCCGGGGGGGGAGATACGCAGTATTTT.

The chain joins TRBV10-3 to TRBJ1-6; 8 bases fit TRBD1. Germline values: CDR1 ENHRY, CDR2 SYGVKD. V shed 2 bases and J 7 bases; nucleotides not matched to a gene: 1. The CDR3 contains 14 residues. CDR3 DNA: TGTGCCATCAGTGAGCGGGACAGGAATTCACCCCTCCACTTT. Residues: CAISERDRNSPLHF.

This chain joins TRBV7-9 and TRBJ1-2; 8 bases are a match to TRBD1. V trimming: 3 bases; J trimming: 7 bases; junction bases outside the gene matches: 10. Germline V gene sequence: CDR1 SEHNR, CDR2 FQNEAQ (reference sequence). The CDR3 runs to 15 residues. The CDR3 sequence: CASSFRGQGASGYTF. The CDR3 DNA sequence: TGTGCCAGCAGCTTCCGCGGGCAGGGGGCCAGTGGCTACACCTTC.

The chain has TRBV6-6 and TRBJ2-2, with a weak D call TRBD2 (5 bases). V dropped 7 bases and J dropped 7 bases, with 16 bases sitting between them. The CDR3 runs to 14 residues. Per the germline V gene, CDR1 is MNHNY and CDR2 is SVGAGI (reference sequence). CDR3 DNA sequence: TGTGCCAGCACCGCTACTAGGAAGGACGGGGAGCTGTTTTTT. This sequence encodes CASTATRKDGELFF.

This chain joins TRBV12-3 or TRBV12-4 and TRBJ2-1; D gene ambiguous. CDR3 length: 11 residues. The V and J ends lost 4 bases and 8 bases respectively, with 6 bases between them. The CDR3 sequence is CASSSFDEQFF. The CDR3 DNA sequence: TGTGCCAGCAGTTCGTTCGATGAGCAGTTCTTC.

The gene calls are TRBV21-1 and TRBJ2-2; the D call in the table, TRBD2, was not verified against the DNA. TRBV21-1 is termed a pseudogene. The CDR3 sequence is 16 residues long. CDR3 sequence: CASSKRGGVETGELFF. The DNA of the CDR3 is TGTGCCAGCAGCAAAAGGGGGGGCGTAGAGACCGGGGAGCTGTTTTTT.

This chain connects TRBV3-1 (or the pseudogene TRBV3-2) to TRBJ2-3; 11 positions match TRBD2. Trimming took 1 base from V and 4 from J; bases not matched to a gene: 7. CDR1 and CDR2 from the germline V gene are LGHDT and YNNKEL (reference sequence). The CDR3 totals 17 residues. CDR3: CASSQVGIAGGADTQYF. The CDR3, as DNA: TGTGCCAGCAGCCAAGTGGGCATAGCGGGAGGGGCAGATACGCAGTATTTT.

This clone was seen repeatedly, ten times or more. The rearrangement uses TRBV28 and TRBJ1-4; D is uncertain. V shed 2 bases and J shed 12 bases, with 7 bases lying between them. Germline V gene sequence: CDR1 MDHEN, CDR2 SYDVKM. The CDR3 extends over 11 amino acids. This CDR3 is CASSLTRELFF. CDR3 DNA: TGTGCCAGCAGTTTAACGAGGGAACTGTTTTTT.

V gene TRBV28 combines with J gene TRBJ1-2; D unclear. Trimming removed 2 bases from V and 4 bases from J, with 8 bases in between. Looked up from germline, CDR1 is MDHEN and CDR2 is SYDVKM. The CDR3 consists of 13 residues. CDR3 loop: CASSLPGLYGYTF. In nucleotides, the CDR3 is TGTGCCAGCAGTTTACCCGGACTCTATGGCTACACCTTC.

The CDR3 nucleotides read TGCGCCAGCAGCTTAAGGGTAGCGGGGCCGACGAGCACAGATACGCAGTATTTT. This sequence encodes CASSLRVAGPTSTDTQYF. This chain uses TRBV5-1 with TRBJ2-3; the match to TRBD2 covers 8 bases. V lost 2 bases and J lost 0; bases outside the gene matches: 11. CDR3 length: 18 residues. From germline, CDR1 is SGHRS and CDR2 YFSETQ.

V usage is TRBV3-1 (or the pseudogene TRBV3-2) and J usage is TRBJ2-5; 12 bases are a match to TRBD2. J was trimmed by 9 bases and V by 4 bases; bases with no gene match: 6. The CDR3 is 14 amino acids. CDR1 is LGHDT, CDR2 YNNKEL, per germline (reference sequence). The CDR3 sequence: CASSLRLAGASQYF. CDR3 nucleotide sequence: TGTGCCAGCAGCCTTCGACTAGCGGGAGCATCCCAGTACTTC.

This rearrangement joins TRBV18 to TRBJ2-4; 9 bases are shared with TRBD1. The junction had 2 bases not matched to a gene; V was cut back by 3 bases and J by 8 bases. This CDR3 is built from 13 residues. CDR1 and CDR2 from the germline V gene are KGHSH and LQKENI. The CDR3 DNA sequence: TGTGCCAGCTCACCGGACAGGGGAGACATTCAGTACTTC. Amino acid sequence: CASSPDRGDIQYF.

The chain is built from TRBV18 and TRBJ2-7; 8 bases map to TRBD1. V was pared by 6 bases and J by 1 base, with 8 bases of the junction left unmatched. This CDR3 spans 15 amino acids. From germline, CDR1 is KGHSH and CDR2 LQKENI. CDR3 sequence reads: CASSPGQGLSYEQYF. The CDR3 DNA follows: TGTGCCAGCTCCCCCGGACAGGGATTATCCTACGAGCAGTACTTC.

The chain has TRBV18 and TRBJ2-1, with D maybe TRBD2 (5 bases). The CDR3 has 16 residues. V dropped 0 bases and J dropped 0 bases, with 9 bases sitting between them. From germline, CDR1 is KGHSH and CDR2 LQKENI. The CDR3, as DNA: TGTGCCAGCTCACCACCCAGCGGCTTCTCCTACAATGAGCAGTTCTTC. Protein: CASSPPSGFSYNEQFF.

The chain carries TRBV27 and TRBJ2-2; the D gene is possibly TRBD2 (6 bases). The V gene's germline CDR1 is MNHEY and CDR2 SMNVEV (reference sequence). The CDR3 extends over 15 amino acids. The V end was cut by 2 bases, the J end by 6 bases, with 13 bases between. The CDR3 loop is CASSLVGGQPGELFF. In nucleotides, the CDR3 is TGTGCCAGCAGTTTAGTGGGAGGTCAGCCCGGGGAGCTGTTTTTT.

The chain employs TRBV7-3 and TRBJ1-2, with a tentative D call TRBD1 (5 bases). This CDR3 is 13 amino acids long. Trimming removed 5 bases at V and 8 bases at J, with 15 bases between. Germline CDR1 reads SGHTA; CDR2 reads FQGTGA. The CDR3 DNA reads TGTGCCAGCAGCCCGACAGCCGGTGAGGGCTACACCTTC. It codes for CASSPTAGEGYTF.

The V and J genes are TRBV18 and TRBJ1-1; D unresolved. Germline V gene data show CDR1 as KGHSH and CDR2 as LQKENI. Trimming took 6 bases from V and 5 from J, leaving 7 bases between them. The CDR3 loop spans 11 amino acids. CDR3 sequence reads: CASSGRTEAFF. In DNA, the CDR3 is TGTGCCAGCTCGGGGAGGACTGAAGCTTTCTTT.